The clone carrying this T cell receptor beta chain was seen repeatedly, ten times or more. Trimming cost V 5 bases and J 0 bases; bases outside gene matches: 8. This CDR3 has 16 residues. CDR1 MNHEY and CDR2 SVGAGI come from the germline V gene. Transcripts of RNA were the source for amplifying TCR beta CDR3 regions. HTBI-primed first-round RT-PCR preceded second-round multiplex PCR. A single record per CDR3 protein comes from TCRdb applying MiXCR to the multiplex PCR reads. In the table there are approximately 1.2 million distinct CDR3 sequences, about 40% of which are singletons. The entry originates in a study of Graves' ophthalmopathy and Graves' hyperthyroidism.

This receptor was obtained from an adult man with Graves' hyperthyroidism. This chain joins TRBV6-5 and TRBJ1-1; the match to TRBD1 covers 8 bases. Source material: peripheral blood or thyroid tissue (not recorded which). The CDR3 DNA follows: TGTGCCAGCAGTCCCGGACAGGGAGTCGTGAACACTGAAGCTTTCTTT. Translation: CASSPGQGVVNTEAFF.